This T cell receptor beta chain emerged from a study of blood T cell repertoires in COVID-19. In the study overall: Acute-phase and convalescent COVID-19 samples originated in the United States, Italy and Spain.

From germline, CDR1 is DFQATT and CDR2 SNEGSKA (reference sequence). Trimming removed 3 bases from V and 7 bases from J; junction bases left unmatched: 2. The CDR3 has 11 residues. Only in-frame clones appear in the TCRdb table, and some are missing; sequencing was by immunoSEQ multiplex PCR. In the table there are nearly 350,000 clones, approximately 90% of which are singletons. The sequence was collected from a woman between 18 and 30 years old who had recovered from COVID-19. The chain couples TRBV20-1 to TRBJ1-2; 7 bases are shared with TRBD1. Sequences were obtained from peripheral blood. CDR3 bases: TGCAGTGCTAGGTACAGGGGTGGCTACACCTTC. Encoded protein: CSARYRGGYTF.